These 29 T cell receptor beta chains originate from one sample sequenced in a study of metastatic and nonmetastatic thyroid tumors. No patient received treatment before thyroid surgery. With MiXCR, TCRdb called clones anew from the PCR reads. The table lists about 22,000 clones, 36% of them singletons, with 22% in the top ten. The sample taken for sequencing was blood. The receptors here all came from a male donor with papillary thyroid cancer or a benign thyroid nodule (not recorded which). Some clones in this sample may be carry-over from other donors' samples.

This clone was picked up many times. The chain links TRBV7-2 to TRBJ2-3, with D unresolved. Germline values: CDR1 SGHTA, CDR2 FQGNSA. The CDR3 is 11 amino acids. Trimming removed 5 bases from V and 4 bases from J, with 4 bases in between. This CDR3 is CASSISDTQYF. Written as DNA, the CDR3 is TGTGCCAGCAGCATATCAGATACGCAGTATTTT.

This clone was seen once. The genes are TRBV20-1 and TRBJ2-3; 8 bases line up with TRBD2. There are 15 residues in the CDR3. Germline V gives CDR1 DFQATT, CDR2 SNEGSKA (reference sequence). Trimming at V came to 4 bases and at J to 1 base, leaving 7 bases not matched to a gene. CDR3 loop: CSANKRESGTDTQYF. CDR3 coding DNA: TGCAGTGCTAACAAGCGGGAGTCCGGCACAGATACGCAGTATTTT.

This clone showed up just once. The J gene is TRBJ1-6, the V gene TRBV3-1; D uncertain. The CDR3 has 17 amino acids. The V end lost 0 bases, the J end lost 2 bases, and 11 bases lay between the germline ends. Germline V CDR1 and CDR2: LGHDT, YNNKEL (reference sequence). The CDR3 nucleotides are TGTGCCAGCAGCCAAGACGCTCAGGTGACCTATAATTCACCCCTCCACTTT. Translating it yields CASSQDAQVTYNSPLHF.

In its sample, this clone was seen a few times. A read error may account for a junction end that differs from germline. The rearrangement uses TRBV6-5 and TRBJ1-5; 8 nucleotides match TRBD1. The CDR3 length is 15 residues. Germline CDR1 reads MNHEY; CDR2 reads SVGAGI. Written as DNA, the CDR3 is TGTGTCAGCAGTTACAGGGGGGCCGCCAAAGAGCCCCAGCATTTT. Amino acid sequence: CVSSYRGAAKEPQHF.

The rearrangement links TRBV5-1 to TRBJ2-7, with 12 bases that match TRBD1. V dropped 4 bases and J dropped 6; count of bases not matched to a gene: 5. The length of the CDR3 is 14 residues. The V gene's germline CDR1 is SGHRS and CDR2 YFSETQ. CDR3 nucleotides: TGCGCCAGCAGCAGCGGGACAGGGGGCCTCGAGCAGTACTTC. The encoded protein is CASSSGTGGLEQYF.

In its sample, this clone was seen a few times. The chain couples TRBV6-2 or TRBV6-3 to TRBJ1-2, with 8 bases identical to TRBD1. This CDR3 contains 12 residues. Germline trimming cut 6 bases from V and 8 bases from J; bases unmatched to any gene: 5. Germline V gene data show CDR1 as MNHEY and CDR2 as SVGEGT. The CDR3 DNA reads TGTGCCAGCAGCCGGACAGGGACGGGCTACACCTTC. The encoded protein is CASSRTGTGYTF.

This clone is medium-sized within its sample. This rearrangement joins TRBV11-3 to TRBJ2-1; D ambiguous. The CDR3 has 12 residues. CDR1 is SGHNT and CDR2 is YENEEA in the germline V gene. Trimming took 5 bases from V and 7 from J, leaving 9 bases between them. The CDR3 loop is CASSTDRNEQFF. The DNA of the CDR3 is TGTGCCAGCAGCACCGATCGAAATGAGCAGTTCTTC.

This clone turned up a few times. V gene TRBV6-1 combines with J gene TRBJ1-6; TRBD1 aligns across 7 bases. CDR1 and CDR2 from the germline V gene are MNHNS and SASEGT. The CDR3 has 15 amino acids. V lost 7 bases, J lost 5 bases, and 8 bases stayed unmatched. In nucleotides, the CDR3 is TGTGCCAGCAACCAAGGACAGGCGCATAATTCACCCCTCCACTTT. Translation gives CASNQGQAHNSPLHF.

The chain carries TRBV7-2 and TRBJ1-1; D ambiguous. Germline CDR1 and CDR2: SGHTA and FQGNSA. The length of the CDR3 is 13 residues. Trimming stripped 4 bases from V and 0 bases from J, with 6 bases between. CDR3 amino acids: CASSYELNTEAFF. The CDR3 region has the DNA TGTGCCAGCAGCTATGAGTTGAACACTGAAGCTTTCTTT.

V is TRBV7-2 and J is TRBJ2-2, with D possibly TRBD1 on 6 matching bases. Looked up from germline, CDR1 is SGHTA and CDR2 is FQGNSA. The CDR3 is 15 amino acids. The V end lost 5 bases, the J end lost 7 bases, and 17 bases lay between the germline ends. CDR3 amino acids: CASSPAQGFGGELFF. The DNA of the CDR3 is TGTGCCAGCAGCCCAGCACAGGGCTTCGGCGGGGAGCTGTTTTTT.

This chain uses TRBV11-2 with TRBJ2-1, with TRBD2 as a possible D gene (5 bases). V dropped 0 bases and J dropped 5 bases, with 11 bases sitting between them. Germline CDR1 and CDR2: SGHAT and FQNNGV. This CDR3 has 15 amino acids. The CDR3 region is CASSLELGFNNEQFF. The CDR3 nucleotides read TGTGCCAGCAGCTTAGAACTAGGATTTAACAATGAGCAGTTCTTC.

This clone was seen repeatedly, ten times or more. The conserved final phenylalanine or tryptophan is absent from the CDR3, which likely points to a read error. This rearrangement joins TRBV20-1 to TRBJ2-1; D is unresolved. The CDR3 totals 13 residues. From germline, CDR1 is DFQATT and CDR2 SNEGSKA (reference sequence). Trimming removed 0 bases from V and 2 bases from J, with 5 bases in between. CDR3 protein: CSARDRAYNEQFV. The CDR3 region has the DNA TGCAGTGCTAGAGATAGAGCCTACAATGAGCAGTTCGTC.

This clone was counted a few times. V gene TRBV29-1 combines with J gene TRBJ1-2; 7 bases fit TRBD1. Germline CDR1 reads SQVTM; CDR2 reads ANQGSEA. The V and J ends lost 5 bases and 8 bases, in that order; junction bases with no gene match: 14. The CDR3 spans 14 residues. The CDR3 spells CSVQATQGFGGYTF. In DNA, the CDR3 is TGCAGCGTTCAAGCGACACAGGGGTTCGGAGGCTACACCTTC.

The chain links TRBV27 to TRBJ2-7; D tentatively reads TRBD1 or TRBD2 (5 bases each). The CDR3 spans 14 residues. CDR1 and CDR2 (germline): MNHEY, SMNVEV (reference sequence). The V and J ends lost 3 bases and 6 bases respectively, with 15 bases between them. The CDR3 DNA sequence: TGTGCCAGCAGTTTGGCGGGTGGGGCTCGCGAGCAGTACTTC. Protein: CASSLAGGAREQYF.

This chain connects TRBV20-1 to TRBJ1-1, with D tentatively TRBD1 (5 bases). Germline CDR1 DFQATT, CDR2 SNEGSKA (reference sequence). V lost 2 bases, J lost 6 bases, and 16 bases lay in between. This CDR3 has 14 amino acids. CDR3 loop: CSARSAGGRAEAFF. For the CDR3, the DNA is TGCAGTGCTAGATCCGCGGGGGGACGGGCTGAAGCTTTCTTT.

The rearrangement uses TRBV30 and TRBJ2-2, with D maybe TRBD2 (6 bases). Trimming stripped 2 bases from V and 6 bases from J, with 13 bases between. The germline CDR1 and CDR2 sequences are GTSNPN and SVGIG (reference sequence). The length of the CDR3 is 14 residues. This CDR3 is CAWSRDGEAGELFF. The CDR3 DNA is TGTGCCTGGAGTAGGGACGGGGAGGCCGGGGAGCTGTTTTTT. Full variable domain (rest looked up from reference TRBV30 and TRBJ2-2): SQTIHQWPATLVQPVGSPLSLECTVEGTSNPNLYWYRQAAGRGLQLLFYSVGIGQISSEVPQNLSASRPQDRQFILSSKKLLLSDSGFYLCAWSRDGEAGELFFGEGSRLTVL.

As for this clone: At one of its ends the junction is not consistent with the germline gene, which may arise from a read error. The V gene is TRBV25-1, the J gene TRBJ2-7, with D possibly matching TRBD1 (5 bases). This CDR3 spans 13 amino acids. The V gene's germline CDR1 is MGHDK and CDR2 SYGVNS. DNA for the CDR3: TGTGCCAGCAGTGAACAGGGCTCCCACGAGCAGTACTTC. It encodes CASSEQGSHEQYF.

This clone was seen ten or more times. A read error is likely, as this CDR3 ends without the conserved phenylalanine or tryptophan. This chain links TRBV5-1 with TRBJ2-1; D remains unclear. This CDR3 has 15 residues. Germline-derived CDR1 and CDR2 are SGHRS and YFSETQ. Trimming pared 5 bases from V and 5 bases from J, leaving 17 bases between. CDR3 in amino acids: CASSRPLSPHNEQFV. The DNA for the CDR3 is TGCGCCAGCAGTAGACCTCTCTCACCTCACAATGAGCAGTTCGTC.

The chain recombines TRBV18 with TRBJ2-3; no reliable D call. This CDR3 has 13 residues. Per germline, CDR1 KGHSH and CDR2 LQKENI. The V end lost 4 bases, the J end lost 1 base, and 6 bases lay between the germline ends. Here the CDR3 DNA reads TGTGCCAGCTCACTTAGGCGCACAGATACGCAGTATTTT. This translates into CASSLRRTDTQYF.

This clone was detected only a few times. CDR3 residues: CAWSVRGNQPQHF. CDR3 nucleotides: TGTGCCTGGAGTGTTAGAGGGAATCAGCCCCAGCATTTT. This sequence joins TRBV30 and TRBJ1-5; D gene uncertain. Trimming removed 0 bases at V and 4 bases at J, with 7 bases between. CDR1 and CDR2 from the germline V gene are GTSNPN and SVGIG (reference sequence). The CDR3 runs 13 residues.

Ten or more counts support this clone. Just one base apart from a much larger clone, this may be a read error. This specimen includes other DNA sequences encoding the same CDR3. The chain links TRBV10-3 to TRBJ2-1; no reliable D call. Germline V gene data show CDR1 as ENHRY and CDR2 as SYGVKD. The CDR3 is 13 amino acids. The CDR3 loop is CAISELSLNEQFF. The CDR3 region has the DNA TGTGCCATCAGTGAGCTCTCTTTAAATGAGCAGTTCTTT.

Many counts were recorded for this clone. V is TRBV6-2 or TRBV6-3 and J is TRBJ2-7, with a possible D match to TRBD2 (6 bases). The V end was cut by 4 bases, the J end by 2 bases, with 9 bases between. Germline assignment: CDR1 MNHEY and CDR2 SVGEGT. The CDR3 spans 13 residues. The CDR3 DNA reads TGTGCCAGCAGTTTAGCGGAAACCTACGAGCAGTACTTC. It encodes CASSLAETYEQYF.

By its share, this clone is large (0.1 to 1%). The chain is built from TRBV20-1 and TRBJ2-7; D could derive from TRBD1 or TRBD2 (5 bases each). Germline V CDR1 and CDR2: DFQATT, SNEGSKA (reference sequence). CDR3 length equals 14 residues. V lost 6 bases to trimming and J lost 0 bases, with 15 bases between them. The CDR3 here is CSAHRDGSSYEQYF. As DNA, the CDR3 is TGCAGTGCGCACCGGGACGGAAGCTCCTACGAGCAGTACTTC.

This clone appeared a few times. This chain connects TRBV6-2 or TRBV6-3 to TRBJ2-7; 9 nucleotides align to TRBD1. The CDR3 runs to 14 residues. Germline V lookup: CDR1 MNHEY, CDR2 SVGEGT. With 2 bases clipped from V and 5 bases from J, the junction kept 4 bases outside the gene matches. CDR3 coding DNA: TGTGCCAGCAGTTACCTACAGGGGGCGAACGAGCAGTACTTC. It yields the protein CASSYLQGANEQYF.

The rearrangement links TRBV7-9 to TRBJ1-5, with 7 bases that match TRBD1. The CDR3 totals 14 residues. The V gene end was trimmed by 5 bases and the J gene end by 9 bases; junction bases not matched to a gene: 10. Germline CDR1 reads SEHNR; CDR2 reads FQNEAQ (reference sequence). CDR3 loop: CASSRTGAQWPQHF. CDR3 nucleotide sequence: TGTGCCAGCAGCCGGACAGGCGCCCAATGGCCCCAGCATTTT. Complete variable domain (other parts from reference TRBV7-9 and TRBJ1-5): DTGVSQNPRHKITKRGQNVTFRCDPISEHNRLYWYRQTLGQGPEFLTYFQNEAQLEKSRLLSDRFSAERPKGSFSTLEIQRTEQGDSAMYLCASSRTGAQWPQHFGDGTRLSIL.

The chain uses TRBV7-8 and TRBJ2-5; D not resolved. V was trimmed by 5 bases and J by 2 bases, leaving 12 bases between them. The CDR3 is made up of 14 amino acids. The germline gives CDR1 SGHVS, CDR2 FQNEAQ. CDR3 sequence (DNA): TGTGCCAGCAGCCTGACCTTATCGCAAGAGACCCAGTACTTC. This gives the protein CASSLTLSQETQYF.

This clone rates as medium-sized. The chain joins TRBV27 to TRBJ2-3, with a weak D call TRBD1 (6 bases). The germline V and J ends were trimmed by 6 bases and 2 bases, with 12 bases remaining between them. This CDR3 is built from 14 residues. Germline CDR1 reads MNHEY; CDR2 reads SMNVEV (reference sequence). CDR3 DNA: TGTGCCAGCAGAGGAGGACAGCTCACAGATACGCAGTATTTT. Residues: CASRGGQLTDTQYF.

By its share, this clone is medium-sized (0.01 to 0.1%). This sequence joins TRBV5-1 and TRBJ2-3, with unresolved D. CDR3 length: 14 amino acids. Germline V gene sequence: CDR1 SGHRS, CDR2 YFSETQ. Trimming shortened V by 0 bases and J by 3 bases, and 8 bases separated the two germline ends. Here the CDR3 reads CASSLDGTTDTQYF. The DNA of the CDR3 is TGCGCCAGCAGCTTGGATGGTACGACAGATACGCAGTATTTT.

The chain's CDR3 is CASSSGTGSGNTIYF. CDR3 nucleotides: TGTGCCAGCAGCTCCGGGACAGGCTCTGGAAACACCATATATTTT. The gene calls are TRBV6-1 and TRBJ1-3; 8 nucleotides line up with TRBD1. The V and J ends lost 6 bases and 0 bases, in that order; junction bases with no gene match: 4. The CDR3 is 15 amino acids. Per germline, CDR1 MNHNS and CDR2 SASEGT.